The rows below give T cell receptor beta chains drawn from one sample of a study of identical twins. TCRdb used MiXCR to reprocess the 5' RACE reads, holding one entry per CDR3 protein. Of 1,800,000 or so distinct CDR3 sequences in the sample, roughly 35% are singletons; the top ten hold about 0.27%. The sample taken for sequencing was cord blood. The origin of the receptors is a newborn girl in good health. Both conserved end residues are part of each CDR3. D genes are given only for firm matches. Clone size appears in some rows only: once, few, many, or a class for an expanded clone.

>NA|TRBJ2-7|TRBV3-1|NA
CASGQLNYEQYF
TGTGCCAGCGGCCAACTCAATTACGAGCAGTACTTC
>few|TRBJ2-1|TRBV7-2|NA
CASSPRYGTAYNEQFF
TGTGCCAGCAGCCCACGGTATGGCACCGCCTACAATGAGCAGTTCTTC
>NA|TRBJ2-3|TRBV5-1|TRBD2
CASSLVIAGFKTDTQYF
TGCGCCAGCAGCTTGGTAATAGCGGGATTCAAAACAGATACGCAGTATTTT
>NA|TRBJ1-1|TRBV9|NA
CASSVVGGWGNTEAFF
TGTGCCAGCAGCGTAGTAGGGGGATGGGGGAACACTGAAGCTTTCTTT
>NA|TRBJ1-2|TRBV27|TRBD1
CASRYRGQNGSGYTF
TGTGCCAGCAGATACAGGGGCCAGAACGGGTCCGGCTACACCTTC
>NA|TRBJ2-7|TRBV12-3/TRBV12-4|NA
CASRDREAGSYNEQYF
TGTGCCAGCAGAGACAGGGAAGCGGGGTCGTACAATGAGCAGTACTTC
>few|TRBJ2-1|TRBV7-2|TRBD1
CASSSRTGTLFF
TGTGCCAGCAGCTCCCGGACAGGCACGCTGTTCTTC
>many|TRBJ2-1|TRBV4-1|TRBD2
CASSQDLAGRYNEQFF
TGCGCCAGCAGCCAAGATCTAGCGGGGAGGTACAATGAGCAGTTCTTC
>NA|TRBJ1-2|TRBV2|NA
CASSVTRFLSGYTF
TGTGCCAGCAGTGTCACCAGGTTCCTCAGTGGCTACACCTTC
>few|TRBJ2-5|TRBV27|TRBD1
CASSLSGTGHQETQYF
TGTGCCAGCAGTTTATCTGGGACAGGGCATCAAGAGACCCAGTACTTC
>NA|TRBJ2-1|TRBV12-3/TRBV12-4|TRBD2
CASSNGLAGVLNEQFF
TGTGCCAGCAGTAACGGACTAGCGGGAGTCTTAAATGAGCAGTTCTTC
>NA|TRBJ2-5|TRBV18|NA
CASSPALEVTQYF
TGTGCCAGCTCACCGGCCCTCGAGGTGACCCAGTACTTC
>many|TRBJ2-3|TRBV11-2|TRBD2
CASSLPRLAGGLVTDTQYF
TGTGCCAGCAGCTTACCCAGACTAGCGGGAGGGCTTGTCACAGATACGCAGTATTTT
>few|TRBJ2-1|TRBV9|NA
CASSVYGSYNEQFF
TGTGCCAGCAGCGTATACGGTTCCTACAATGAGCAGTTCTTC
>NA|TRBJ2-1|TRBV9|TRBD2
CASSATLSGRATYNEQFF
TGTGCCAGCAGCGCCACCCTTAGCGGGAGGGCCACCTACAATGAGCAGTTCTTC
>NA|TRBJ2-1|TRBV10-3|NA
CAISEYYNNEQFF
TGTGCCATCAGTGAGTACTACAACAATGAGCAGTTCTTC
>NA|TRBJ2-5|TRBV2|NA
CASSGSRQETQYF
TGTGCCAGCAGTGGTTCCCGCCAAGAGACCCAGTACTTC
>NA|TRBJ2-3|TRBV6-5|NA
CASSYTGQDTQYF
TGTGCCAGCAGTTACACAGGGCAAGATACGCAGTATTTT
>NA|TRBJ1-5|TRBV19|NA
CASSITRGPNNQPQHF
TGTGCCAGTAGTATTACCAGGGGCCCCAACAATCAGCCCCAGCATTTT
>few|TRBJ1-1|TRBV10-3|NA
CAIKIPGANTEAFF
TGTGCCATCAAAATCCCGGGGGCCAACACTGAAGCTTTCTTT
>NA|TRBJ2-7|TRBV24-1|NA
CATSDFSSYNEQYF
TGTGCCACCAGTGATTTTAGCTCCTACAATGAGCAGTACTTC
>NA|TRBJ2-1|TRBV2|TRBD1
CASSETRAGGNNEQFF
TGTGCCAGCAGTGAGACCCGGGCAGGGGGAAACAATGAGCAGTTCTTC
>NA|TRBJ1-1|TRBV6-5|TRBD1
CASGKQGRNTEAFF
TGTGCCAGCGGAAAACAGGGGAGGAACACTGAAGCTTTCTTT
>NA|TRBJ2-5|TRBV11-2|TRBD2
CASSLGLAGGRSQEAQYF
TGTGCCAGCAGCTTAGGACTAGCGGGGGGGAGATCCCAAGAGGCCCAGTACTTC
>NA|TRBJ2-7|TRBV6-1|TRBD2
CAAGEGYEQYF
TGTGCCGCGGGGGAGGGCTACGAGCAGTACTTC
>NA|TRBJ1-4|TRBV2|NA
CATGGPTSEKLFF
TGTGCCACGGGAGGGCCTACTTCTGAAAAACTGTTTTTT
>NA|TRBJ1-5|TRBV19|TRBD1
CASTNPRDRGNQPQHF
TGTGCCAGTACTAACCCACGGGACAGGGGCAATCAGCCCCAGCATTTT
>once|TRBJ1-1|TRBV30|NA
CAWGDNTEAFF
TGTGCCTGGGGGGACAACACTGAAGCTTTCTTT
>few|TRBJ1-2|TRBV3-1|NA
CASSQSGRLGYTF
TGTGCCAGCAGCCAATCGGGCAGGCTTGGCTACACCTTC
>NA|TRBJ1-1|TRBV5-1|NA
CASSRLRLMNTEAFF
TGCGCCAGCAGCCGGTTACGGTTGATGAACACTGAAGCTTTCTTT
>NA|TRBJ2-5|TRBV28|NA
CASSLFLPLRQSNEQYF
TGTGCCAGCAGTTTATTCCTACCCCTCAGACAGTCCAATGAGCAGTACTTC
>NA|TRBJ1-4|TRBV4-2|NA
CASSQELDSSNEKLFF
TGTGCCAGCAGCCAAGAGTTGGATAGTTCTAATGAAAAACTGTTTTTT
>NA|TRBJ1-2|TRBV20-1|TRBD1
CSVRDHRGAVYGYTF
TGCAGTGTTAGAGATCACAGGGGCGCCGTCTATGGCTACACCTTC
>NA|TRBJ2-1|TRBV28|TRBD2
CASSLSGTRNNEQFF
TGTGCCAGCAGTTTATCTGGGACTAGAAACAATGAGCAGTTCTTC
>NA|TRBJ2-3|TRBV6-2/TRBV6-3|TRBD2
CASSCSAGGIDTQYF
TGTGCCAGCAGTTGTTCGGCGGGAGGCATAGATACGCAGTATTTT
>NA|TRBJ2-5|TRBV27|TRBD2
CASAGGPYNEQYF
TGTGCCAGCGCGGGGGGCCCTTACAATGAGCAGTACTTC
>NA|TRBJ2-7|TRBV28|NA
CASSFPSAYEQYF
TGTGCCAGCAGTTTCCCCAGTGCCTACGAGCAGTACTTC